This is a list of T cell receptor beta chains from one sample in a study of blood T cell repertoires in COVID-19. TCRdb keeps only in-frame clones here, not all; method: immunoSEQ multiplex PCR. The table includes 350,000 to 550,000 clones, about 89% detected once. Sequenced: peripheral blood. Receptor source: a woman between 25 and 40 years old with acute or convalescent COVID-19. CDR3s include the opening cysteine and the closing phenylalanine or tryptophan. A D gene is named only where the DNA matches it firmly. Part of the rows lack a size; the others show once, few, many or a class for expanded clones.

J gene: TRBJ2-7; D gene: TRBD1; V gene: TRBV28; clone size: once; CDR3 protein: CASSGTGLLTSYEQYF; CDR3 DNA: TGTGCCAGCAGTGGGACAGGACTCCTGACGTCTTACGAGCAGTACTTC
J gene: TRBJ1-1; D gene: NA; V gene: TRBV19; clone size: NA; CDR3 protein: CASSIPWQEAFF; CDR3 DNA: TGTGCCAGTAGTATACCGTGGCAGGAAGCTTTCTTT
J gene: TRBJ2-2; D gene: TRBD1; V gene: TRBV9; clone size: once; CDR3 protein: CASSGQGPDGELFF; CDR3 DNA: TGTGCCAGCAGCGGACAGGGTCCGGACGGGGAGCTGTTTTTT
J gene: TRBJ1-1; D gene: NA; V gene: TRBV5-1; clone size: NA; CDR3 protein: CASSLNPELNTEAFF; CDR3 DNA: TGCGCCAGCAGCTTGAACCCCGAGTTGAACACTGAAGCTTTCTTT
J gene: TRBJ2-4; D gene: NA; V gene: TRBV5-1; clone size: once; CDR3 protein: CASSFSLLAKNIQYF; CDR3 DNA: TGCGCCAGCAGCTTCTCGCTACTAGCCAAAAACATTCAGTACTTC
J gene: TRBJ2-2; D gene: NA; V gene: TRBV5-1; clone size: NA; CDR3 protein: CASSLVAGSTGELFF; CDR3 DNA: TGCGCCAGCAGCTTGGTTGCAGGAAGCACCGGGGAGCTGTTTTTT
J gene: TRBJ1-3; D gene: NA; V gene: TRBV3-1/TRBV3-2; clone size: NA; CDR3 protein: CASSHGFLDTGNTIYF; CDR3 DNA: TGTGCCAGCAGCCACGGTTTTCTAGATACTGGAAACACCATATATTTT
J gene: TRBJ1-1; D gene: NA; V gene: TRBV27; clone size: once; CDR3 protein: CATSLRGHLNTEAFF; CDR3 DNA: TGTGCCACCTCGCTTAGGGGCCACTTGAACACTGAAGCTTTCTTT
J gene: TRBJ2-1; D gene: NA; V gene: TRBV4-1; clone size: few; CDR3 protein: CASSRSGFSYNEQFF; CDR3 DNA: TGCGCCAGCAGCAGATCAGGGTTCTCCTACAATGAGCAGTTCTTC
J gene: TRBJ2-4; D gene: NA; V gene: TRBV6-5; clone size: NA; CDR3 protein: CAIGGGSSLIF; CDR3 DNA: TGTGCCATCGGAGGAGGCTCGTCCTTAATCTTC
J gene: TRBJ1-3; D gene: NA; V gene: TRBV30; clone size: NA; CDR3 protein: CAWRQGSGNTIYF; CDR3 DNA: TGTGCCTGGAGACAGGGATCTGGAAACACCATATATTTT
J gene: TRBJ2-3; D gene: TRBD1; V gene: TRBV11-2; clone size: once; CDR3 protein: CASSPPGQGIRARHTQYF; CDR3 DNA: TGTGCCAGCAGCCCACCGGGACAGGGGATTAGGGCGAGGCATACGCAGTATTTT
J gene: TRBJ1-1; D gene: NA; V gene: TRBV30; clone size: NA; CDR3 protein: CAWSYGRGNTEAFF; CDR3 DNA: TGTGCCTGGAGTTACGGCAGGGGGAACACTGAAGCTTTCTTT
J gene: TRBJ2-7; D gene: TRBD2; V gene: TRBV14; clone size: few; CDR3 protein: CASSLGTSGVYEQYF; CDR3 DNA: TGTGCCAGCAGCCTAGGGACTAGCGGGGTATACGAGCAGTACTTC
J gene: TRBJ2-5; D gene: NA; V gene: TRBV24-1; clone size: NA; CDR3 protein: CATSDPGKEETQYF; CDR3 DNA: TGTGCCACCAGTGATCCGGGGAAAGAAGAGACCCAGTACTTC
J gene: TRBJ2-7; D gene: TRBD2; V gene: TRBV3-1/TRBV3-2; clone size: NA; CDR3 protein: CASSPLAGLYEQYF; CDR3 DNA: TGTGCCAGCAGCCCCCTAGCGGGGCTTTACGAGCAGTACTTC
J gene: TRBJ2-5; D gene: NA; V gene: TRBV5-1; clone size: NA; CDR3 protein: CASSLGAALGATQYF; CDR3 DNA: TGCGCCAGCAGTCTTGGGGCCGCATTAGGGGCGACCCAGTACTTC
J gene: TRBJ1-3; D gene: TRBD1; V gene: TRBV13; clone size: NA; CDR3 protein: CASSFGTGRNTIYF; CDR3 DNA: TGTGCCAGCAGCTTCGGGACAGGGAGAAACACCATATATTTT
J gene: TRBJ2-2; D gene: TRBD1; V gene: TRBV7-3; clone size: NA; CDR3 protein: CASSLVTGAANTGELFF; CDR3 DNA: TGTGCCAGCAGCTTAGTTACAGGGGCCGCGAACACCGGGGAGCTGTTTTTT
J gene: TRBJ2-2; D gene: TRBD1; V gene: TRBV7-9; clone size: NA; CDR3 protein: CASSLDSGQGGTGELFF; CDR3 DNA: TGTGCCAGCAGCTTAGACTCGGGACAGGGCGGCACCGGGGAGCTGTTTTTT
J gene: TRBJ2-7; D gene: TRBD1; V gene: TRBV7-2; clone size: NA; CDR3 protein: CASSFGTAGSYEQYF; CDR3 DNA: TGTGCCAGCAGCTTCGGGACAGCTGGGTCCTACGAGCAGTACTTC
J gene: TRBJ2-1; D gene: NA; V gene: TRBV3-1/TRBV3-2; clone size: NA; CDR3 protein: CASSLPLRRGLNEQFF; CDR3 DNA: TGTGCCAGCAGCCTACCCCTTCGAAGGGGTCTCAATGAGCAGTTCTTC
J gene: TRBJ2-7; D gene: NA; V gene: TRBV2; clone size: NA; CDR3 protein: CASADSEQYF; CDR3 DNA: TGTGCCAGCGCGGACAGTGAGCAGTACTTC
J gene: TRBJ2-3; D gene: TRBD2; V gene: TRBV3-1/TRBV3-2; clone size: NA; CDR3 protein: CASSQRGAGTDTQYF; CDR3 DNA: TGTGCCAGCAGCCAGCGGGGGGCCGGCACAGATACGCAGTATTTT
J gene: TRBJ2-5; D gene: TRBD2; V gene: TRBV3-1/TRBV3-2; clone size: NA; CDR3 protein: CASSQDTLGGTSGQETQYF; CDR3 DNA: TGTGCCAGCAGCCAAGATACGCTGGGTGGGACTAGCGGACAAGAGACCCAGTACTTC
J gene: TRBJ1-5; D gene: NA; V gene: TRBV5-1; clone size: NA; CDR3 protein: CAIRVVNQPQHF; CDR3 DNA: TGCGCAATCAGGGTGGTGAATCAGCCCCAGCATTTT
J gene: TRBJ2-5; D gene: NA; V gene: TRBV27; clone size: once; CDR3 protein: CASSLAGARETQYF; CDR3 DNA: TGTGCCAGCAGTTTAGCGGGGGCCCGAGAGACCCAGTACTTC
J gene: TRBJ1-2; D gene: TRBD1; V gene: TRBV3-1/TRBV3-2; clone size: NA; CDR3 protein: CASSHQTGGVGYTF; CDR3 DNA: TGTGCCAGCAGCCACCAGACAGGGGGCGTTGGCTACACCTTC
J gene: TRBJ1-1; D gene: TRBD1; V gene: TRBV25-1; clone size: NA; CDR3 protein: CASSEYPGGVEAFF; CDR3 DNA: TGTGCCAGCAGTGAATACCCAGGGGGAGTTGAAGCTTTCTTT
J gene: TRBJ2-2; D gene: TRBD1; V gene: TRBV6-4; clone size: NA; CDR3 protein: CASSSGTGDTGELFF; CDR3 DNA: TGTGCCAGCAGTTCCGGGACAGGAGACACCGGGGAGCTGTTTTTT
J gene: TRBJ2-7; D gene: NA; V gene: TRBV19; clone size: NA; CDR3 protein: CASSAGQQYEQYF; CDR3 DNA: TGTGCCAGTAGTGCTGGACAGCAGTACGAGCAGTACTTC
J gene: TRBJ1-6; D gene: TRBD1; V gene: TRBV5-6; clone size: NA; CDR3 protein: CASSFPGTGLAPLHF; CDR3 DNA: TGTGCCAGCAGCTTCCCCGGGACAGGGCTGGCACCCCTCCACTTT
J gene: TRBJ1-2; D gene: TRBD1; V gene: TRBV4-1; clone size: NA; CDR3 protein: CASSWTGDGGYTF; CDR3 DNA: TGCGCCAGCAGCTGGACAGGGGATGGTGGCTACACCTTC
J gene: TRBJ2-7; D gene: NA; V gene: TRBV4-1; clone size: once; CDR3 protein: CASSQEHPTPSYEQYF; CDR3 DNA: TGCGCCAGCAGCCAAGAGCATCCGACACCATCCTACGAGCAGTACTTC
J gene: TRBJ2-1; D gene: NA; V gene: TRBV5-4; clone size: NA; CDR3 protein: CASSRQGFNNEQFF; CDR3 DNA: TGTGCCAGCAGTCGTCAGGGTTTTAACAATGAGCAGTTCTTC
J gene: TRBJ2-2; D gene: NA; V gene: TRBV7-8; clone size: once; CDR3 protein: CASSFYSADTGELFF; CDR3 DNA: TGTGCCAGCAGCTTTTACTCAGCGGACACCGGGGAGCTGTTTTTT